This record covers a single TCR beta chain. Its cognate antigen is unknown. Trimming cost V 8 bases and J 5 bases, with 12 bases left between them. The germline CDR1 and CDR2 sequences are SNHLY and FYNNEI. The CDR3 sequence is 12 residues long. The data were taken from a study of cytomegalovirus exposure and HLA in healthy donors. Study-wide findings and caveats: Equally common other TCR beta chains were less clonally expanded than HLA-associated ones, a later analysis found. Likely technical artifact: a cluster of highly shared sequence variants.

Amplification used 60 Vbeta primers and 13 Jbeta primers. Profiling relied on immunoSEQ multiplex PCR, and the TCRdb table lists in-frame clones only, not all of them. The table shows around 150,000 clones, with around three quarters occurring only once. This TCR derives from a middle-aged man in good health and CMV-seropositive. Specimen: PBMCs. The V call is TRBV2, the J call TRBJ2-5, with a tentative D call TRBD2 (5 bases). The CDR3 bases are TGTGCCAGCTGCCTAGCTCGGGAGACCCAGTACTTC. It is translated as CASCLARETQYF.